This T cell receptor (beta chain) derives from a study of CD39 and CD103 CD8 tumor-infiltrating T cells. Clones were read by immunoSEQ multiplex PCR, and TCRdb kept only the in-frame ones, dropping some. The data contain about 7,400 clones, about 62% of them singletons. CDR3 length equals 13 residues. Germline lookup yields CDR1 MNHEY and CDR2 SVGAGI. Trimming left V 0 bases short and J 6 bases short, with 9 bases between. J is TRBJ2-7 and V is TRBV6-5, with D unresolved. Specimen: CD8+ T cells sorted from blood. Subset described: total memory CD8 T cells (CD45RA-CCR7+/-) from blood or uninvolved lymph node. This clonotype was sampled from a human donor with head and neck squamous cell carcinoma. Here the CDR3 DNA reads TGTGCCAGCAGTTACTCGATGGGTGGCGAGCAGTACTTC. Its translation: CASSYSMGGEQYF.